Included here is one T cell receptor (beta chain) sequence, with context. What it recognizes is unknown. Every donor was a healthy Caucasian. The junction had 8 bases not matched to a gene; V was cut back by 10 bases and J by 2 bases. Germline loops: CDR1 ENHRY, CDR2 SYGVKD. The CDR3 length is 15 residues. This entry is derived from a study of identical twins. Findings and caveats of the study: It was cross-sectional statistical analysis, not following the same donors, that the conclusions relied on. For out-of-frame beta sequences, excess twin sharing was weaker. The more abundant beta clonotypes in cord blood had fewer insertions, and memory repertoires did not show this.

TCRdb ran MiXCR on the 5' RACE reads and lists one entry per CDR3 protein. The table has 750,000 to 950,000 distinct CDR3 sequences, roughly an eighth seen once; the top ten hold 1.5% to 2%. This sample was shared with a second study, whose subject was yellow fever vaccine responses in identical twins.

The V and J genes are TRBV10-3 and TRBJ2-3; 11 bases map to TRBD2. The sequenced sample was PBMCs. This clonotype originated in a young woman in good health. CDR3 loop: CATRLAGTLTDTQYF. CDR3 nucleotide sequence: TGTGCCACGCGACTAGCGGGGACCCTCACAGATACGCAGTATTTT.